These 29 T cell receptor beta chains were all obtained from the same sample, sequenced in a study of blood T cell repertoires in COVID-19. Sequenced by immunoSEQ multiplex PCR; TCRdb stores in-frame clones only, minus some. This table has some 200,000 clones, about 81% appearing once. The sequenced material came from PBMCs or T cells enriched from blood (not recorded which). The receptor set was obtained from a man between 40 and 49 years old who had recovered from COVID-19.

This clone was observed a few times. The chain combines TRBV9 with TRBJ1-2; D not resolved. CDR1 SGDLS and CDR2 YYNGEE come from the germline V gene. Trimming left V 7 bases short and J 1 base short, with 5 bases between. The CDR3 is 11 residues long. In DNA form, the CDR3 reads TGTGCCAGCCAGAATAACTATGGCTACACCTTC. This encodes CASQNNYGYTF. Drawing the rest from reference TRBV9 and TRBJ1-2, the complete variable domain is DSGVTQTPKHLITATGQRVTLRCSPRSGDLSVYWYQQSLDQGLQFLIQYYNGEERAKGNILERFSAQQFPDLHSELNLSSLELGDSALYFCASQNNYGYTFGSGTRLTVV.

The chain carries TRBV10-2 and TRBJ1-1; 8 bases fit TRBD1. Germline V gene lookup returns CDR1 WSHSY and CDR2 SAAADI. V lost 7 bases, J lost 2 bases, and 9 bases stayed unmatched. The CDR3 is 15 amino acids. The CDR3 DNA sequence: TGCGCCAGCACCGGACAGGGTAGGGACAACACTGAAGCTTTCTTT. Its protein is CASTGQGRDNTEAFF.

This clone was seen a handful of times. The genes are TRBV6-5 and TRBJ1-2; D unclear. This CDR3 contains 15 residues. Germline V gene sequence: CDR1 MNHEY, CDR2 SVGAGI. Trimming cost V 0 bases and J 0 bases, with 8 bases left between them. In DNA, the CDR3 is TGTGCCAGCAGTTACTCAGGGAGCTCTAACTATGGCTACACCTTC. It specifies CASSYSGSSNYGYTF.

The rearrangement links TRBV6-5 to TRBJ1-5, with 7 bases matching TRBD1. The CDR3 has 13 residues. The J segment lost 4 bases and the V segment lost 4 bases, leaving 1 base of the junction unmatched. CDR1 is MNHEY, CDR2 SVGAGI, per germline. DNA of the CDR3: TGTGCCAGCAGTTCGACAGGGAATCAGCCCCAGCATTTT. It yields the protein CASSSTGNQPQHF.

This clone was observed once. The V and J genes are TRBV18 and TRBJ1-5; D ambiguous. Per the germline V gene, CDR1 is KGHSH and CDR2 is LQKENI. The ends were cut back, 6 bases at V and 3 bases at J, with 15 bases in the middle. This CDR3 has 15 amino acids. The CDR3 DNA sequence: TGTGCCAGCTCGCGACCTCGAGGGAACAATCAGCCCCAGCATTTT. Residues: CASSRPRGNNQPQHF.

This sequence joins TRBV5-6 and TRBJ2-1; TRBD1 matches 8 bases. CDR1 SGHDT and CDR2 YYEEEE come from the germline V gene. CDR3 length: 12 amino acids. V lost 0 bases and J lost 15; bases outside the gene matches: 5. The CDR3 DNA reads TGTGCCAGCAGCTTGGCCGGCAGGGGGCCGTTCTTC. This gives the protein CASSLAGRGPFF.

J is TRBJ2-3 and V is TRBV21-1; TRBD1, the D gene given by the table, was not confirmed from the DNA. TRBV21-1 is tagged as a pseudogene. This CDR3 contains 15 residues. CDR3 DNA: TGTGCCAGCCCCGACAGGGAGAGGGGAACAGATACGCAGTATTTT. Protein sequence: CASPDRERGTDTQYF.

The chain carries TRBV15 and TRBJ1-1, with no clear D. Germline CDR1 is LNHNV and CDR2 is YYDKDF (reference sequence). The length of the CDR3 is 12 residues. Trimming removed 3 bases from V and 4 bases from J, with 6 bases in between. CDR3: CATSRGGTEAFF. CDR3 coding DNA: TGTGCCACCAGCAGGGGAGGCACTGAAGCTTTCTTT. The complete variable domain, with remaining parts taken from reference TRBV15 and TRBJ1-1, reads DAMVIQNPRYQVTQFGKPVTLSCSQTLNHNVMYWYQQKSSQAPKLLFHYYDKDFNNEADTPDNFQSRRPNTSFCFLDIRSPGLGDTAMYLCATSRGGTEAFFGQGTRLTVV.

This chain uses TRBV19 with TRBJ1-5; TRBD1 aligns across 9 bases. This CDR3 region has 14 residues. The ends lost 7 bases at V and 6 bases at J; junction bases unmatched: 7. Looked up from germline, CDR1 is LNHDA and CDR2 is SQIVND (reference sequence). The DNA of the CDR3 is TGTGCCAGTAAGGGACAGGGAGAGTTTCAGCCCCAGCATTTT. It translates to CASKGQGEFQPQHF.

The V gene is TRBV27, the J gene TRBJ1-2; 7 nucleotides match TRBD1. The J segment lost 4 bases and the V segment lost 6 bases, leaving 14 bases of the junction unmatched. Germline V gene lookup returns CDR1 MNHEY and CDR2 SMNVEV (reference sequence). This CDR3 contains 16 residues. In DNA, the CDR3 is TGTGCCAGCAGACCCATTTACAGGGGCGCGGGCTATGGCTACACCTTC. Amino acid sequence: CASRPIYRGAGYGYTF.

The V call is TRBV7-3, the J call TRBJ2-2; D is undetermined. V lost 4 bases to trimming and J lost 2 bases, with 14 bases between them. Germline V gene sequence: CDR1 SGHTA, CDR2 FQGTGA. The CDR3 extends over 16 amino acids. The CDR3 region has the DNA TGTGCCAGCAGCTCCCAATCTGAGGTCAACACCGGGGAGCTGTTTTTT. Protein sequence: CASSSQSEVNTGELFF.

V is TRBV11-2 and J is TRBJ1-2; D is uncertain. The CDR3 sequence is 15 residues long. V lost 3 bases and J lost 3, with 14 bases in between. Germline assignment: CDR1 SGHAT and CDR2 FQNNGV. The CDR3 spells CASSLINGPYYGYTF. In DNA, the CDR3 is TGTGCCAGCAGCTTGATCAATGGCCCTTACTATGGCTACACCTTC.

This clone came up a few times. The V gene is TRBV7-2, the J gene TRBJ1-1; TRBD1 matches at 9 bases. This CDR3 spans 17 amino acids. V trimming: 5 bases; J trimming: 1 base; junction bases outside the gene matches: 11. The germline V gene encodes CDR1 SGHTA and CDR2 FQGNSA. The CDR3 region is CASSPRGTGQGNTEAFF. The CDR3 DNA reads as TGTGCCAGCAGCCCCCGCGGGACAGGGCAAGGGAACACTGAAGCTTTCTTT. Looking up the rest from reference TRBV7-2 and TRBJ1-1 gives the full variable domain: GAGVSQSPSNKVTEKGKDVELRCDPISGHTALYWYRQSLGQGLEFLIYFQGNSAPDKSGLPSDRFSAERTGGSVSTLTIQRTQQEDSAVYLCASSPRGTGQGNTEAFFGQGTRLTVV.

The chain links TRBV7-3 to TRBJ2-7; weak D call: TRBD1 (6 bases). Trimming removed 5 bases at V and 3 bases at J, with 11 bases between. The CDR3 consists of 13 residues. Germline V lookup: CDR1 SGHTA, CDR2 FQGTGA. The CDR3 region is CASSGQTLYEQYF. The CDR3 DNA reads TGTGCCAGCAGCGGACAGACTCTCTACGAGCAGTACTTC.

This chain uses TRBV11-2 with TRBJ1-2; D unclear. The ends were cut back, 0 bases at V and 5 bases at J, with 13 bases in the middle. The CDR3 is 15 amino acids. Germline CDR1 is SGHAT and CDR2 is FQNNGV. CDR3 sequence reads: CASSLDQREEYGYTF. CDR3 bases: TGTGCCAGCAGCTTAGATCAACGGGAGGAGTATGGCTACACCTTC.

The chain has TRBV5-1 and TRBJ1-1; D might be TRBD1 (6 bases). This CDR3 contains 14 residues. V was trimmed by 1 base and J by 1 base, leaving 8 bases between them. The germline gives CDR1 SGHRS, CDR2 YFSETQ. For the CDR3, the DNA is TGCGCCAGCAGCTTGAGGACAGCGAACACTGAAGCTTTCTTT. Residues: CASSLRTANTEAFF.

In DNA, the CDR3 is TGTGCCAGCAGCGACGGGGGGGCAGATACGCAGTATTTT. This translates into CASSDGGADTQYF. The chain joins TRBV9 to TRBJ2-3; 8 nucleotides match TRBD2. The CDR3 runs 13 residues. Germline trimming cut 3 bases from V and 4 bases from J; bases unmatched to any gene: 1. Germline V gives CDR1 SGDLS, CDR2 YYNGEE.

This sequence joins TRBV12-3 or TRBV12-4 and TRBJ1-1; D is possibly TRBD1 (5 bases). The CDR3 length is 13 residues. Trimming took off 2 bases at V and 5 bases at J, with 9 bases between the two ends. CDR3 sequence reads: CASSLLRDTEAFF. DNA of the CDR3: TGTGCCAGCAGTTTACTCAGGGATACTGAAGCTTTCTTT.

This clone was picked up a small number of times. This chain connects TRBV5-4 to TRBJ1-1, with D tentatively TRBD1 (6 bases). Germline V lookup: CDR1 SGHNT, CDR2 YYREEE (reference sequence). The CDR3 loop spans 14 amino acids. V was shortened by 6 bases and J by 3 bases, with 15 bases between the two germline ends. CDR3 protein: CASTQGQHYTEAFF. Here the CDR3 DNA reads TGTGCCAGCACCCAAGGACAGCATTACACTGAAGCTTTCTTT.

This chain uses TRBV2 with TRBJ1-3; a possible D gene is TRBD1 (6 bases). The CDR3 totals 14 residues. Germline V lookup: CDR1 SNHLY, CDR2 FYNNEI. With 10 bases removed from V and 0 bases from J, the gap between germline ends came to 13 bases. The CDR3 DNA sequence: TGTGCCATTAAGGGGGGGACCTCTGGAAACACCATATATTTT. Translating it yields CAIKGGTSGNTIYF. The full variable domain, its missing parts supplied by reference TRBV2 and TRBJ1-3, is EPEVTQTPSHQVTQMGQEVILRCVPISNHLYFYWYRQILGQKVEFLVSFYNNEISEKSEIFDDQFSVERPDGSNFTLKIRSTKLEDSAMYFCAIKGGTSGNTIYFGEGSWLTVV.

The chain carries TRBV27 and TRBJ1-6; D possibly corresponds to TRBD1 (6 bases). The CDR3 sequence is 15 residues long. Trimming left V 5 bases short and J 0 bases short, with 8 bases between. Germline V gives CDR1 MNHEY, CDR2 SMNVEV (reference sequence). The CDR3 protein is CASSRTVSYNSPLHF. In DNA, the CDR3 is TGTGCCAGCAGTCGGACAGTCTCCTATAATTCACCCCTCCACTTT.

This rearrangement joins TRBV27 to TRBJ2-3; possibly TRBD2 for D (6 bases). Germline V lookup: CDR1 MNHEY, CDR2 SMNVEV (reference sequence). CDR3 size: 16 residues. V shed 5 bases and J shed 0 bases, with 15 bases lying between them. The CDR3 is CASSPPAGRSTDTQYF. CDR3 DNA sequence: TGTGCCAGCAGTCCCCCGGCGGGGCGGAGCACAGATACGCAGTATTTT.

The rearrangement links TRBV20-1 to TRBJ1-1; no clear D gene. The germline gives CDR1 DFQATT, CDR2 SNEGSKA (reference sequence). This CDR3 spans 11 amino acids. The DNA for the CDR3 is TGCGCTTGGAGTGGTTACACTGAAGCTTTCTTT. It yields the protein CAWSGYTEAFF.

This chain joins TRBV5-1 and TRBJ2-2, with D possibly being TRBD1 (5 bases). From germline, CDR1 is SGHRS and CDR2 YFSETQ. V lost 9 bases to trimming and J lost 1 base, with 13 bases between them. The CDR3 has 14 amino acids. Here the CDR3 reads CATKTEWNTGELFF. DNA of the CDR3: TGCGCCACCAAGACAGAATGGAACACCGGGGAGCTGTTTTTT. Full variable domain (missing parts from reference TRBV5-1 and TRBJ2-2): KAGVTQTPRYLIKTRGQQVTLSCSPISGHRSVSWYQQTPGQGLQFLFEYFSETQRNKGNFPGRFSGRQFSNSRSEMNVSTLELGDSALYLCATKTEWNTGELFFGEGSRLTVL.

V gene TRBV19 combines with J gene TRBJ2-7; D is perhaps TRBD1 (5 bases). This CDR3 spans 18 amino acids. Trimming removed 6 bases from V and 2 bases from J, with 26 bases in between. The germline CDR1 and CDR2 sequences are LNHDA and SQIVND (reference sequence). Here the CDR3 reads CASRRWGTGLDGTYEQYF. In nucleotides, the CDR3 is TGTGCCAGTAGACGTTGGGGCACGGGTCTAGATGGAACCTACGAGCAGTACTTC. The whole variable domain, filled in from reference TRBV19 and TRBJ2-7, reads DGGITQSPKYLFRKEGQNVTLSCEQNLNHDAMYWYRQDPGQGLRLIYYSQIVNDFQKGDIAEGYSVSREKKESFPLTVTSAQKNPTAFYLCASRRWGTGLDGTYEQYFGPGTRLTVT.

The chain carries TRBV10-3 and TRBJ2-1; a weak D match, TRBD2 (5 bases). This CDR3 is built from 13 residues. Trimming cost V 5 bases and J 10 bases, with 15 bases left between them. Germline-derived CDR1 and CDR2 are ENHRY and SYGVKD. CDR3 DNA: TGTGCCATCAGTCAATCGGACTGGGCGGAGCAGTTCTTC. This gives the protein CAISQSDWAEQFF.

This rearrangement joins TRBV6-5 to TRBJ2-2; 8 bases are shared with TRBD2. CDR3 length: 14 amino acids. Germline CDR1 reads MNHEY; CDR2 reads SVGAGI. The ends lost 6 bases at V and 6 bases at J; junction bases unmatched: 6. The CDR3 region has the DNA TGTGCCAGCAGAGGGGGACTAGTCGCCGGGGAGCTGTTTTTT. It yields the protein CASRGGLVAGELFF.

V is TRBV2 and J is TRBJ2-5, with 7 nucleotides matching TRBD2. Germline CDR1 SNHLY, CDR2 FYNNEI. V lost 5 bases, J lost 4 bases, and 10 bases stayed unmatched. The CDR3 has 15 residues. The CDR3 region has the DNA TGTGCCAGCAGTTCTTCTAGGACTAGTCCAGAGACCCAGTACTTC. Translation gives CASSSSRTSPETQYF.

The V call is TRBV2, the J call TRBJ2-2; 9 bases agree with TRBD2. The CDR3 covers 15 residues. The ends lost 9 bases at V and 1 base at J; junction bases unmatched: 6. The V gene's germline CDR1 is SNHLY and CDR2 FYNNEI. In nucleotides, the CDR3 is TGTGCCAGTCGGACTAGCGCAAAGAACACCGGGGAGCTGTTTTTT. Residues: CASRTSAKNTGELFF.